A selection of T cell receptor beta chains follows, all from one sample in a study of siplizumab effects on memory and regulatory T cells. Profiled with immunoSEQ multiplex PCR; TCRdb holds only in-frame clones, not every one. The table includes 110,000 or so clones, under 95% detected once. Sequencing used Tregs sorted from blood. These receptors all stem from a human donor in good health. The CDR3 runs from the conserved cysteine through the conserved F or W. A D gene is named only where the DNA matches it firmly. The size field is filled for only some rows; it gives once, few, many or a size class.

d_call	j_call	v_call	clone_size	cdr3_nt	cdr3_aa
TRBD2	TRBJ2-1	TRBV7-9	-	TGTGCCAGCAGCTTAACTAGCGGAGGGGTTGAGCAGTTCTTC	CASSLTSGGVEQFF
-	TRBJ2-7	TRBV5-1	-	TGCGCCAGCAGCTTGACGGTCGGCTACGTCCACGAGCAGTACTTC	CASSLTVGYVHEQYF
-	TRBJ1-1	TRBV6-5	-	TGTGCCAGCAGTTGGAGGGGGAGGGCAACTGAAGCTTTCTTT	CASSWRGRATEAFF
TRBD2	TRBJ2-5	TRBV18	-	TGTGCCAGCTCACCAGCGGGGGGTCAAGAGACCCAGTACTTC	CASSPAGGQETQYF
TRBD2	TRBJ2-7	TRBV7-6	-	TGTGCCAGCAGCTTAGAGCGGGGGGCCACCTACGAGCAGTACTTC	CASSLERGATYEQYF
TRBD2	TRBJ2-5	TRBV5-1	-	TGCGCCAGCAGCTTAAGTCCGGGGGGAGGGCAAGAGACCCAGTACTTC	CASSLSPGGGQETQYF
TRBD2	TRBJ2-5	TRBV5-1	-	TGCGCCGCAAGACTAGCGGGGGAAGAGACCCAGTACTTC	CAARLAGEETQYF
-	TRBJ2-5	TRBV5-6	-	TGTGCCAGCAGCCAATGGGGGGAGACCCAGTACTTC	CASSQWGETQYF
-	TRBJ1-3	TRBV5-1	-	TGCGCCAGCAGCTTGGGGGCCGGGGGCAGCTCTGGAAACACCATATATTTT	CASSLGAGGSSGNTIYF
-	TRBJ1-2	TRBV18	-	TGTGCCAGCTCACCACCGGCAGGGGTAGGCTACACCTTC	CASSPPAGVGYTF
-	TRBJ1-2	TRBV5-6	once	TGTGCCAGCAGCTTGGCCGGGGAAAGGGGGACCTATGGCTACACCTTC	CASSLAGERGTYGYTF
TRBD1	TRBJ2-2	TRBV9	-	TGTGCCAGCAGCGTGTCCGGGACAGGGACCGGGGAGCTGTTTTTT	CASSVSGTGTGELFF
TRBD2	TRBJ2-3	TRBV2	once	TGTGCCAGCAGTGAAGTTACTAGCGGAACAGATACGCAGTATTTT	CASSEVTSGTDTQYF
-	TRBJ2-4	TRBV5-1	-	TGCGCCAGCAGCGAATGGGGGGTCCACTTGGACATTCAGTACTTC	CASSEWGVHLDIQYF
TRBD1	TRBJ1-2	TRBV19	-	TGTGCCAGTAGTATAAGGGGACAGGGCTACTATGGCTACACCTTC	CASSIRGQGYYGYTF
-	TRBJ1-4	TRBV7-6	-	TGTGCCAGCAGCTTACGGTTCGTCGGGGAAAAACTGTTTTTT	CASSLRFVGEKLFF
-	TRBJ2-7	TRBV5-1	-	TGCGCCAGCCGGGAGCGGGTCAGTAACGAGCAGTACTTC	CASRERVSNEQYF
-	TRBJ1-2	TRBV10-3	-	TGTGCCATCAGAAAGGACGGGGTTGGCTACACCTTC	CAIRKDGVGYTF
-	TRBJ1-1	TRBV6-5	few	TGTGCCAGCAGTCAACCGGGGAGCGCTGAAGCTTTCTTT	CASSQPGSAEAFF
-	TRBJ1-2	TRBV7-3	-	TGTGCCAGCAGCTTAAATGAGGGTTATGGCTACACCTTC	CASSLNEGYGYTF
TRBD1	TRBJ1-1	TRBV6-5	-	TGTGCCAGCAGTTACTCCTCAGGGGGGACTGAAGCTTTCTTT	CASSYSSGGTEAFF
-	TRBJ1-4	TRBV9	-	TGTGCCAGCAGCATTTCCGGCTTGGCGGATGAAAAACTGTTTTTT	CASSISGLADEKLFF
-	TRBJ2-2	TRBV18	-	TGTGCCAGCTCACCACCGTTTGGGGAGCTGTTTTTT	CASSPPFGELFF
TRBD2	TRBJ2-7	TRBV5-4	-	TGTGCCAGCAGCTTGGCCGCGGGGGTAGCGGGAGTTTACGAGCAGTACTTC	CASSLAAGVAGVYEQYF
-	TRBJ2-5	TRBV29-1	-	TGCAGCGTTCTAAGGGTTGGAGAGACCCAGTACTTC	CSVLRVGETQYF
TRBD2	TRBJ2-7	TRBV9	-	TGTGCCAGCAGCAGGACCGGACTAGCGGGTTCCTACGAGCAGTACTTC	CASSRTGLAGSYEQYF
TRBD1	TRBJ1-2	TRBV10-3	-	TGTGCCATCAGTGTAGGTTTTGGGGACAGGGGGTCCTATGGCTACACCTTC	CAISVGFGDRGSYGYTF
-	TRBJ2-2	TRBV18	-	TGTGCCAGCTCACAGGGAATAGGCACCGGGGAGCTGTTTTTT	CASSQGIGTGELFF
-	TRBJ2-7	TRBV4-2	-	TGTGCCAGCAGCCAAGTGGGAACTCCGGCACCCTACGAGCAGTACTTC	CASSQVGTPAPYEQYF
-	TRBJ2-5	TRBV7-9	-	TGTGCCAGCAGCTTAGTGGCTGGGACCCAGTACTTC	CASSLVAGTQYF
-	TRBJ1-5	TRBV7-9	once	TGTGCCAGCAGCTACGGGACCGGCGGGCCCCAGCATTTT	CASSYGTGGPQHF
-	TRBJ1-1	TRBV2	-	TGTGCCAGCAGTAAAATAGGGACTTTGAACACTGAAGCTTTCTTT	CASSKIGTLNTEAFF
TRBD1	TRBJ1-3	TRBV6-5	-	TGTGCCAGCAGTTCAGGGGGAGCTGGAAACACCATATATTTT	CASSSGGAGNTIYF
TRBD2	TRBJ2-1	TRBV9	-	TGTGCCAGCAGCTTATCGGGGGGAGGTAGCGGGAGTTTCAATGAGCAGTTCTTC	CASSLSGGGSGSFNEQFF
-	TRBJ1-2	TRBV5-1	-	TGCGCCAGCCACTCCGGGATGAACTATGGCTACACCTTC	CASHSGMNYGYTF
TRBD1	TRBJ1-2	TRBV27	-	TGTGCCAGCACCCCCGACAGGGGGACTTATGGCTACACCTTC	CASTPDRGTYGYTF
TRBD2	TRBJ2-1	TRBV18	-	TGTGCCAGCTCAGCCAGACTAGCGGGGGGGATTAATGAGCAGTTCTTC	CASSARLAGGINEQFF
-	TRBJ1-2	TRBV15	-	TGTGCCACCAGCAGAGATGTGTCGGCGAACTATGGCTACACCTTC	CATSRDVSANYGYTF
TRBD2	TRBJ2-5	TRBV19	-	TGTGCCAGTAGTTGGGGGGGAGAGACCCAGTACTTC	CASSWGGETQYF
-	TRBJ1-1	TRBV9	-	TGTGCCAGCAGCCTCTCTCCGCACACTGAAGCTTTCTTT	CASSLSPHTEAFF
-	TRBJ2-1	TRBV11-2	-	TGTGCCAGCAGCTTAGTGGGGATCCCCTCCTACAATGAGCAGTTCTTC	CASSLVGIPSYNEQFF
TRBD1	TRBJ2-7	TRBV5-1	-	TGCGCCAGCAGCCCCGCCCCAGGGGGCTACTACGAGCAGTACTTC	CASSPAPGGYYEQYF
-	TRBJ2-5	TRBV10-3	-	TGTGCCATCAGTGAGCAGGGGAAAGGGGAGACCCAGTACTTC	CAISEQGKGETQYF
TRBD1	TRBJ1-2	TRBV10-2	-	TGCGCCAGCAACGACTTCGGGACAGGGGATTATGGCTACACCTTC	CASNDFGTGDYGYTF
TRBD1	TRBJ2-3	TRBV19	-	TGTGCCAGTAGTCGGTACCCGGGACAGGGAACAGATACGCAGTATTTT	CASSRYPGQGTDTQYF